This T cell receptor beta chain was recorded in a study of T cells in Graves' hyperthyroidism and ophthalmopathy. Pregnant or lactating patients were excluded, as were those with uncontrolled infection or other autoimmune disease. On the basis of clinical symptoms, serum thyroxine and TRAb, thyroid ultrasound and orbital computed tomography, diagnoses were made. The source of the PBMCs was over 8.5 ml of fresh peripheral blood. Amplification targeted TCR beta CDR3 regions from RNA transcripts. The HTBI set primed first-round TCR CDR3 RT-PCR. TCRdb itself ran the multiplex PCR reads through MiXCR, one entry per CDR3 protein. The data contain more than 350,000 distinct CDR3 sequences, 15% of them singletons. Study-wide points: Blood shared most expanded thyroid clonotypes above 0.001.

As concerns this clonotype: Its antigen is still unknown.

The sequenced sample was blood. The clonotype originates from a woman aged 60-75 years with Graves' ophthalmopathy.

The CDR3 DNA follows: TGTGCCAGTAACCCTTCCCCGGGACAGGGACTGGACACTGAAGCTTTCTTT. Translation gives CASNPSPGQGLDTEAFF. The chain couples TRBV19 to TRBJ1-1; the match to TRBD1 covers 9 bases. In germline, CDR1 is LNHDA, CDR2 SQIVND (reference sequence). The CDR3 covers 17 residues. J lost 3 bases, V lost 7 bases, and 15 bases had no gene match.